These 21 T cell receptor beta chains were all obtained from the same sample, sequenced in a study of shared clonotypes between healthy human individuals. CD8 cells regarded as naive lacked CD45RO, were positively chosen for CCR7, and omitted terminally differentiated effector memory CD45RA+ cells. Repertoires were generated with immunoSEQ multiplex PCR, while TCRdb's copy carries only in-frame clones and drops some. The table lists 550,000 to 750,000 clones, about 91% of them singletons. The sample was naive CD8+ T cells sorted from blood. All receptors come from a man aged 30 to 45 in good health.

Comment on this clone: The CDR3 end shows no conserved phenylalanine or tryptophan, and so a read error is likely. This chain connects TRBV29-1 to TRBJ2-7; 8 positions agree with TRBD1. Germline V gene sequence: CDR1 SQVTM, CDR2 ANQGSEA. J gave up 1 base and V 0 bases, and 14 bases lay outside the gene matches. The CDR3 spans 18 residues. The DNA of the CDR3 is TGCAGCGTTGAAGATCACAACTTGGACAGGGCCACTTCCTACGAGCAGTACCTC. This codes for CSVEDHNLDRATSYEQYL.

The rearrangement uses TRBV7-9 and TRBJ2-3, with D possibly being TRBD2 (6 bases). Germline CDR1 is SEHNR and CDR2 is FQNEAQ (reference sequence). Trimming left V 6 bases short and J 2 bases short, with 12 bases between. The CDR3 totals 14 residues. CDR3 coding DNA: TGTGCCAGCAGTTCCTGGGAGGACACAGATACGCAGTATTTT. It is translated as CASSSWEDTDTQYF.

This rearrangement joins TRBV27 to TRBJ2-7, with D unclear. Germline CDR1 MNHEY, CDR2 SMNVEV (reference sequence). V was clipped by 5 bases and J by 4 bases, with 18 bases between them. CDR3 length: 15 residues. The CDR3: CASSSPRVMGYEQYF. CDR3 nucleotides: TGTGCCAGCAGTAGTCCTAGAGTTATGGGTTACGAGCAGTACTTC.

V gene TRBV7-2 combines with J gene TRBJ1-2; no clear D gene. V lost 5 bases, J lost 7 bases, and 8 bases lay in between. Per germline, CDR1 SGHTA and CDR2 FQGNSA. This CDR3 spans 11 amino acids. In DNA form, the CDR3 reads TGTGCCAGCAGCCCCGCCGTTGGCTACACCTTC. Protein sequence: CASSPAVGYTF.

This chain uses TRBV29-1 with TRBJ1-2; D is unclear. Germline V gene sequence: CDR1 SQVTM, CDR2 ANQGSEA. The CDR3 is made up of 17 amino acids. With 3 bases removed from V and 8 bases from J, the gap between germline ends came to 28 bases. CDR3 amino acids: CSVETRVRPSPIDGYTF. The CDR3 region has the DNA TGCAGCGTTGAGACCCGGGTTCGCCCATCCCCTATTGACGGCTACACCTTC.

The chain has TRBV6-5 and TRBJ1-2; tentative D call: TRBD1 (5 bases). V was clipped by 4 bases and J by 5 bases, with 17 bases between them. Germline values: CDR1 MNHEY, CDR2 SVGAGI. This CDR3 has 15 amino acids. CDR3 coding DNA: TGTGCCAGCAGTTTCGGAGCAGGGCGAGGATATGGCTACACCTTC. It specifies CASSFGAGRGYGYTF.

With regard to this clone: Other DNA sequences of this sample code for an identical CDR3. The rearrangement uses TRBV9 and TRBJ2-7, with D uncertain. Germline lookup yields CDR1 SGDLS and CDR2 YYNGEE. V gave up 0 bases and J gave up 3 bases, with 7 bases separating them. This CDR3 contains 13 residues. The CDR3 bases are TGTGCCAGCAGCGTAGATGGCAGCTACGAGCAGTACTTC. Encoded protein: CASSVDGSYEQYF.

V usage is TRBV29-1 and J usage is TRBJ2-7; TRBD2 aligns across 7 bases. Per the germline V gene, CDR1 is SQVTM and CDR2 is ANQGSEA. V gave up 6 bases and J gave up 3 bases; unmatched junction bases: 8. The CDR3 extends over 13 amino acids. CDR3 sequence reads: CSVRLAVGYEQYF. The CDR3 DNA follows: TGCAGCGTCAGACTAGCAGTGGGCTACGAGCAGTACTTC.

About this clone itself: Other DNA sequences in the same sample also yield this CDR3. J is TRBJ2-7 and V is TRBV9; 7 bases match TRBD1. Germline values: CDR1 SGDLS, CDR2 YYNGEE. The junction had 3 bases not matched to a gene; V was cut back by 0 bases and J by 0 bases. This CDR3 spans 15 amino acids. This chain's CDR3 is CASSVDGTASYEQYF. For the CDR3, the DNA is TGTGCCAGCAGCGTAGACGGGACAGCCTCCTACGAGCAGTACTTC.

This clone has just one count. Distinct nucleotide sequences in the sample also encode this CDR3. V usage is TRBV7-9 and J usage is TRBJ2-3; TRBD2 matches at 9 bases. CDR1 is SEHNR, CDR2 FQNEAQ, per germline (reference sequence). The CDR3 spans 15 residues. Trimming at V came to 3 bases and at J to 1 base, leaving 2 bases not matched to a gene. Here the CDR3 reads CASSFPSGGTDTQYF. For the CDR3, the DNA is TGTGCCAGCAGCTTCCCTAGCGGGGGCACAGATACGCAGTATTTT.

The rearrangement uses TRBV28 and TRBJ1-5; possible D gene TRBD1, 6 bases. The ends were cut back, 1 base at V and 0 bases at J, with 16 bases in the middle. The CDR3 sequence is 18 residues long. Germline CDR1 reads MDHEN; CDR2 reads SYDVKM. For the CDR3, the DNA is TGTGCCAGCAGTTTATCGGGTCAGGGGAGTTATAGCAATCAGCCCCAGCATTTT. Encoded protein: CASSLSGQGSYSNQPQHF. Looking up the rest from reference TRBV28 and TRBJ1-5 gives the full variable domain: DVKVTQSSRYLVKRTGEKVFLECVQDMDHENMFWYRQDPGLGLRLIYFSYDVKMKEKGDIPEGYSVSREKKERFSLILESASTNQTSMYLCASSLSGQGSYSNQPQHFGDGTRLSIL.

The genes are TRBV19 and TRBJ2-1; 8 bases map to TRBD2. This CDR3 spans 18 amino acids. Unmatched junction bases numbered 13, after V lost 4 bases and J lost 2 bases. Per the germline V gene, CDR1 is LNHDA and CDR2 is SQIVND (reference sequence). CDR3 bases: TGTGCCAGTAGTAGACCCCGTTTTAGCGGGAAAACCTACAATGAGCAGTTCTTC. This gives the protein CASSRPRFSGKTYNEQFF.

The gene calls are TRBV9 and TRBJ2-5, with 7 bases aligning to TRBD1. Germline V gene sequence: CDR1 SGDLS, CDR2 YYNGEE. There are 15 residues in the CDR3. Trimming removed 0 bases from V and 0 bases from J; junction bases left unmatched: 2. The CDR3 DNA sequence: TGTGCCAGCAGCGTAGGGGACAGTAACCAAGAGACCCAGTACTTC. Its protein product is CASSVGDSNQETQYF.

The V and J genes are TRBV5-1 and TRBJ1-2, with D uncertain. The V end lost 1 base, the J end lost 6 bases, and 13 bases lay between the germline ends. The CDR3 has 14 amino acids. CDR1 SGHRS and CDR2 YFSETQ come from the germline V gene. This CDR3 is CASSLFGEGDGYTF. CDR3 coding DNA: TGCGCCAGCAGCTTGTTCGGAGAGGGTGATGGCTACACCTTC.

This chain links TRBV9 with TRBJ2-5; 8 bases are shared with TRBD2. V was clipped by 0 bases and J by 5 bases; unmatched bases: 9. The CDR3 totals 16 residues. In germline, CDR1 is SGDLS, CDR2 YYNGEE. CDR3 residues: CASSVGGLAKGETQYF. The CDR3, as DNA: TGTGCCAGCAGCGTAGGAGGACTAGCTAAAGGGGAGACCCAGTACTTC.

The V call is TRBV5-6, the J call TRBJ1-3; D uncertain. Germline CDR1 reads SGHDT; CDR2 reads YYEEEE. Trimming pared 5 bases from V and 4 bases from J, leaving 16 bases between. The CDR3 covers 15 residues. CDR3 loop: CASSNGPNAGNTIYF. The CDR3 coding sequence is TGTGCCAGCAGTAACGGACCCAACGCGGGAAACACCATATATTTT. The entire variable domain, with the rest obtained from reference TRBV5-6 and TRBJ1-3, is as follows: DAGVTQSPTHLIKTRGQQVTLRCSPKSGHDTVSWYQQALGQGPQFIFQYYEEEERQRGNFPDRFSGHQFPNYSSELNVNALLLGDSALYLCASSNGPNAGNTIYFGEGSWLTVV.

The gene calls are TRBV28 and TRBJ2-5, with D perhaps matching TRBD2 (5 bases). The CDR3 runs to 15 residues. Trimming cost V 3 bases and J 3 bases, with 14 bases left between them. CDR1 and CDR2 (germline): MDHEN, SYDVKM. This chain's CDR3 is CASSFGLGREETQYF. CDR3 coding DNA: TGTGCCAGCAGTTTTGGCCTAGGGCGGGAAGAGACCCAGTACTTC. The full variable domain, in which reference TRBV28 and TRBJ2-5 provide the parts outside the CDR3, is DVKVTQSSRYLVKRTGEKVFLECVQDMDHENMFWYRQDPGLGLRLIYFSYDVKMKEKGDIPEGYSVSREKKERFSLILESASTNQTSMYLCASSFGLGREETQYFGPGTRLLVL.

The V gene is TRBV15, the J gene TRBJ2-1; D remains ambiguous. The CDR3 is 16 amino acids. CDR1 is LNHNV and CDR2 is YYDKDF in the germline V gene (reference sequence). V lost 3 bases, J lost 3 bases, and 15 bases lay in between. CDR3 nucleotide sequence: TGTGCCACCAGCAGGGATGAGCCGAACTTCTACAATGAGCAGTTCTTC. It is translated as CATSRDEPNFYNEQFF.

The genes are TRBV11-2 and TRBJ2-7; possibly TRBD2 for D (6 bases). Trimming shortened V by 1 base and J by 7 bases, and 20 bases separated the two germline ends. CDR3 length equals 16 residues. Germline values: CDR1 SGHAT, CDR2 FQNNGV. CDR3: CASSLGAGPWGREQYF. CDR3 bases: TGTGCCAGCAGCTTAGGGGCGGGTCCCTGGGGGAGGGAGCAGTACTTC.

This chain uses TRBV7-9 with TRBJ1-4; TRBD1 matches 10 bases. Per the germline V gene, CDR1 is SEHNR and CDR2 is FQNEAQ (reference sequence). V lost 0 bases and J lost 0; bases outside the gene matches: 7. CDR3 length: 19 residues. The CDR3 DNA follows: TGTGCCAGCAGCTTAGCGGGGACAGGGGCGAATCCAACTAATGAAAAACTGTTTTTT. Translated: CASSLAGTGANPTNEKLFF.

The rearrangement joins TRBV5-4 to TRBJ2-1, with 7 bases matching TRBD2. The ends lost 4 bases at V and 0 bases at J; junction bases unmatched: 7. The CDR3 runs to 16 residues. Per the germline V gene, CDR1 is SGHNT and CDR2 is YYREEE (reference sequence). Written as DNA, the CDR3 is TGTGCCAGCAGCCAGTGGGGGGGAGCCTCCTACAATGAGCAGTTCTTC. This encodes CASSQWGGASYNEQFF.